This record covers a single T cell receptor (beta chain). The antigen is not known. Measured with immunoSEQ multiplex PCR; TCRdb has only the in-frame clones, and not every one. The profile shows approximately 2.5 million clones, approximately 92% of them singletons. The data were obtained in a study of shared clonotypes between healthy human individuals. On the study more broadly: Researchers drew samples from a couple of women and a few men aged 18 to 49.

Germline assignment: CDR1 SGHRS and CDR2 YFSETQ. The CDR3 consists of 14 residues. After removal of 4 bases from V and 4 bases from J, the junction contained 6 bases not matched to a gene. Study-wide results and caveats: Clonotype sharing among donors was thought likely to change with sequencing depth. Richness estimates generally favored naive over memory subsets.

This receptor was taken from a man younger than 35 in good health. The J gene is TRBJ2-5, the V gene TRBV5-1; TRBD1 matches at 8 bases. The sample consisted of naive CD4+ T cells sorted from blood. Subset denoted: CD45RA+ positively selected. DNA for the CDR3: TGCGCCAGCAGCCCAGGGGGCTGGCGAGAGACCCAGTACTTC. Residues: CASSPGGWRETQYF.